This TCR beta chain originates from a study of T cell responses to AZD1222 COVID-19 vaccine. Points from the study as a whole: After two AZD1222 doses, spike-specific TCR breadth and depth rose versus day 0.

Generated by immunoSEQ multiplex PCR, the TCRdb table keeps only in-frame clones and is missing some. The sample has roughly 100,000 clones, just under 95% seen once. Notes on this clone: Its cognate antigen is unknown.

This CDR3 contains 15 residues. Losses at the gene ends were 4 bases for V and 3 bases for J; bases not matched to a gene: 6. Germline loops: CDR1 MNHEY, CDR2 SMNVEV (reference sequence). This material consisted of peripheral blood, taken on day 0 of AZD1222 vaccination. V usage is TRBV27 and J usage is TRBJ2-3; 8 bases are a match to TRBD2. The TCR originated in an adult in good health. CDR3 protein: CASSSTLAATDTQYF. CDR3 DNA: TGTGCCAGCAGTTCTACACTAGCGGCAACAGATACGCAGTATTTT.